A single sample is the source of the 3 T cell receptor beta chains below, sequenced in a study of response to subunit inactivated influenza vaccine. A single record per CDR3 protein comes from TCRdb applying MiXCR to the RT-PCR reads. The sample includes 150,000 to 200,000 distinct CDR3 sequences, roughly 12% of them seen just once. These data were also filed under a second study, of T cells expressing NK-cell markers. This second study says: The authors generated TCR beta cDNA through 5'RACE template switching with UMIs.

This specimen was CD8+ T cells sorted from PBMCs, taken 11 to 12 days after vaccination. These receptors originate from a man aged 50-60 years who received an inactivated influenza vaccine.

This clonotype has a handful of counts. The chain carries TRBV7-8 and TRBJ2-2, with D uncertain. Germline V CDR1 and CDR2: SGHVS, FQNEAQ. The CDR3 has 12 residues. The V end lost 1 base, the J end lost 8 bases, and 5 bases lay between the germline ends. CDR3 DNA: TGTGCCAGCAGCTTAGAATCTGGGGAGCTGTTTTTT. It is translated as CASSLESGELFF. Looking up the rest from reference TRBV7-8 and TRBJ2-2 gives the full variable domain: GAGVSQSPRYKVAKRGQDVALRCDPISGHVSLFWYQQALGQGPEFLTYFQNEAQLDKSGLPSDRFFAERPEGSVSTLKIQRTQQEDSAVYLCASSLESGELFFGEGSRLTVL.

This clonotype was seen more than once but under ten times. V is TRBV18 and J is TRBJ1-2, with D uncertain. V lost 2 bases and J lost 0, with 4 bases in between. Looked up from germline, CDR1 is KGHSH and CDR2 is LQKENI. The CDR3 loop spans 13 amino acids. Here the CDR3 reads CASSPTPNYGYTF. The CDR3 DNA reads TGTGCCAGCTCACCAACCCCTAACTATGGCTACACCTTC.

The chain is built from TRBV7-9 and TRBJ2-1; D is uncertain. The V end lost 5 bases, the J end lost 12 bases, and 14 bases lay between the germline ends. The CDR3 consists of 12 residues. In germline, CDR1 is SEHNR, CDR2 FQNEAQ (reference sequence). The CDR3 nucleotides are TGTGCCAGCAGCCATTCCACGGTAGGGCAGTTCTTC. It is translated as CASSHSTVGQFF.